This T cell receptor (beta chain) was identified during a study of long-term antiretroviral therapy in people with HIV. Study information: When the earliest samples were collected, ART was typically delayed until CD4 counts fell.

Findings and limits, study-wide: Diversity measured after ART increased yet remained under transplant donor controls. Repertoires with HIV possessed tighter CDR3 length spans than those of controls.

Specimens carried roughly 0.95-10 million cryopreserved PBMC before DNA extraction. Looked up from germline, CDR1 is SGHNT and CDR2 is YENEEA. The V end lost 5 bases, the J end lost 0 bases, and 13 bases lay between the germline ends. This CDR3 is 16 amino acids long. A remark on this clone: Its antigen is unknown.

The assay used was immunoSEQ (version v3.0), run at survey level. Produced via immunoSEQ multiplex PCR; TCRdb's table is partial and in-frame only. The sample yields roughly 19,000 clones, roughly 92% seen once. Sequencing used unsorted PBMCs, obtained 4.4 years after starting antiretroviral therapy. The clonotype originates from a woman between 45 and 65 years old with HIV. This chain links TRBV11-3 with TRBJ2-2; TRBD2 is a possible D gene (6 bases). The CDR3 bases are TGTGCCAGCAGCACTCGTACTAGCCCGAACACCGGGGAGCTGTTTTTT. It yields the protein CASSTRTSPNTGELFF. Full variable domain (outside the CDR3, taken from reference TRBV11-3 and TRBJ2-2): EAGVVQSPRYKIIEKKQPVAFWCNPISGHNTLYWYLQNLGQGPELLIRYENEEAVDDSQLPKDRFSAERLKGVDSTLKIQPAELGDSAVYLCASSTRTSPNTGELFFGEGSRLTVL.